The 9 T cell receptor beta chains presented below share a single source sample, sequenced in a study of Graves' ophthalmopathy and Graves' hyperthyroidism. Using RNA transcripts, the TCR beta CDR3 regions were amplified. HTBI primers primed a first-round RT-PCR, and a second-round multiplex PCR followed. A single record per CDR3 protein comes from TCRdb applying MiXCR to the multiplex PCR reads. The data contain some 350,000 distinct CDR3 sequences, about 18% of them seen just once; the ten biggest clones take up roughly 2.3%. The material sequenced was peripheral blood. These receptors all come from an adult woman with stable Graves' hyperthyroidism.

In DNA form, the CDR3 reads TGTGCCAGCAGCTCCAACGGGGGTCGGGGAAACACCATATATTTT. It codes for CASSSNGGRGNTIYF. The V gene is TRBV11-2, the J gene TRBJ1-3, with D possibly TRBD1 on 5 matching bases. The V gene lost 4 bases and the J gene lost 4 bases, with 14 bases spanning the gap. CDR1 and CDR2 (germline): SGHAT, FQNNGV. There are 15 residues in the CDR3.

This clonotype appeared many times. The chain combines TRBV12-3 or TRBV12-4 with TRBJ1-1; D may be TRBD1 (5 bases). The CDR3 runs 11 residues. The germline V and J ends were trimmed by 7 bases and 4 bases, with 7 bases remaining between them. CDR3 nucleotides: TGTGCCAGCACCCAGGGCACTGAAGCTTTCTTT. Protein sequence: CASTQGTEAFF.

The chain employs TRBV7-9 and TRBJ1-1, with TRBD1 identical over 7 bases. This CDR3 spans 13 amino acids. CDR1 and CDR2 from the germline V gene are SEHNR and FQNEAQ (reference sequence). The V segment lost 3 bases and the J segment 11 bases; nucleotides outside the gene matches: 9. CDR3 nucleotide sequence: TGTGCCAGCAGCTTGGCAGATAGGGGGCCGGCTTTCTTT. Translating it yields CASSLADRGPAFF. The full variable domain, with the rest looked up from reference TRBV7-9 and TRBJ1-1, is DTGVSQNPRHKITKRGQNVTFRCDPISEHNRLYWYRQTLGQGPEFLTYFQNEAQLEKSRLLSDRFSAERPKGSFSTLEIQRTEQGDSAMYLCASSLADRGPAFFGQGTRLTVV.

The genes are TRBV2 and TRBJ2-2; D remains unclear. Germline CDR1 and CDR2: SNHLY and FYNNEI. Trimming left V 7 bases short and J 0 bases short, with 9 bases between. There are 14 residues in the CDR3. In DNA form, the CDR3 reads TGTGCCAGCACCCCTCTCGCGAACACCGGGGAGCTGTTTTTT. Protein sequence: CASTPLANTGELFF.

This rearrangement joins TRBV28 to TRBJ1-1, with D possibly being TRBD1 (5 bases). Trimming left V 6 bases short and J 4 bases short, with 12 bases between. The CDR3 loop spans 13 amino acids. In germline, CDR1 is MDHEN, CDR2 SYDVKM. CDR3 DNA sequence: TGTGCCAGCAGACCAGGGAGTGGCACTGAAGCTTTCTTT. Translation gives CASRPGSGTEAFF.

This clonotype was observed at least ten times. V gene TRBV2 combines with J gene TRBJ2-7, with 11 bases identical to TRBD2. Germline trimming cut 7 bases from V and 4 bases from J; bases unmatched to any gene: 9. Germline V lookup: CDR1 SNHLY, CDR2 FYNNEI. This CDR3 region has 15 residues. In DNA, the CDR3 is TGTGCCAGCAAACCGGGGACTAGCGGCCTATACGAGCAGTACTTC. Its protein is CASKPGTSGLYEQYF.

This chain joins TRBV24-1 and TRBJ2-2; no clear D. V gave up 4 bases and J gave up 3 bases, with 14 bases separating them. This CDR3 spans 16 amino acids. The germline gives CDR1 KGHDR, CDR2 SFDVKD. This CDR3 is CATSDPRIAYTGELFF. DNA of the CDR3: TGTGCCACCAGTGACCCACGCATAGCATACACCGGGGAGCTGTTTTTT.

This clonotype was detected only a few times. The gene calls are TRBV12-3 or TRBV12-4 and TRBJ2-4, with unresolved D. Trimming shortened V by 5 bases and J by 7 bases, and 3 bases separated the two germline ends. The CDR3 spans 10 residues. CDR3 amino acids: CASSRNIQYF. CDR3 sequence (DNA): TGTGCCAGCAGTCGGAACATTCAGTACTTC.

This clonotype appeared many times. The chain has TRBV9 and TRBJ1-5; no reliable D call. The V gene lost 0 bases and the J gene lost 5 bases, with 3 bases spanning the gap. Germline V gene data show CDR1 as SGDLS and CDR2 as YYNGEE. This CDR3 spans 12 amino acids. CDR3 bases: TGTGCCAGCAGCGTAGGCGATCAGCCCCAGCATTTT. It encodes CASSVGDQPQHF.